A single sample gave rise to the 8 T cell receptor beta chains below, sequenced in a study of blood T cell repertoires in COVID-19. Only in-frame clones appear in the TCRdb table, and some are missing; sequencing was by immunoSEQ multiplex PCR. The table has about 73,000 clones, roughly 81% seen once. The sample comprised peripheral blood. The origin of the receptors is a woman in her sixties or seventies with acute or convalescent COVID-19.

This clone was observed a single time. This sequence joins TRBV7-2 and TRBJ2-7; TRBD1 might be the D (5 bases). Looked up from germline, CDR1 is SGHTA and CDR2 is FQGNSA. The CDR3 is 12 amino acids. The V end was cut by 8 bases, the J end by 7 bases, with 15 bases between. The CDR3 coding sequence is TGTGCCAGCCGCTGGGGCAGCTCTGAGCAGTACTTC. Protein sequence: CASRWGSSEQYF.

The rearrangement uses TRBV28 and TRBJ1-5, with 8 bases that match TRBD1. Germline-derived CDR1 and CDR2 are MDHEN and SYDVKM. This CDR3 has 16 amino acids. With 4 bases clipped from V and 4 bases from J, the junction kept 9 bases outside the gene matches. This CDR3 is CASSSFPGGKNQPQHF. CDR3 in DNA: TGTGCCAGCAGTTCTTTTCCAGGGGGCAAGAATCAGCCCCAGCATTTT.

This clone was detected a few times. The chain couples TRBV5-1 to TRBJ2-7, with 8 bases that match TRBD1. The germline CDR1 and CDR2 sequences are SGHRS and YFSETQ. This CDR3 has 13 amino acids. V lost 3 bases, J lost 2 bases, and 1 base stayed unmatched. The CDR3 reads CASSSGGTYEQYF. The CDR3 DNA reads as TGCGCCAGCAGCTCAGGGGGCACCTACGAGCAGTACTTC.

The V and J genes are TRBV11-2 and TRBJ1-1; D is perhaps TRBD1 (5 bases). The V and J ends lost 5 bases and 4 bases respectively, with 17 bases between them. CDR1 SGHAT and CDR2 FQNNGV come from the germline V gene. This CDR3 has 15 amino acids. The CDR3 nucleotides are TGTGCCAGCAGCCTCCGTGGGGCGGGAAGCACTGAAGCTTTCTTT. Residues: CASSLRGAGSTEAFF.

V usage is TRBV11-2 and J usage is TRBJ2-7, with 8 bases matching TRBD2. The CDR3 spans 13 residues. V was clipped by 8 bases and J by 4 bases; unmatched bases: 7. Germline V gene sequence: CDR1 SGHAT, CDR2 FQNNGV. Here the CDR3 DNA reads TGTGCCAGCTGTCACCGGGAGGGTTACGAGCAGTACTTC. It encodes CASCHREGYEQYF. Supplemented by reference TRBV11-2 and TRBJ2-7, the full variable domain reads EAGVAQSPRYKIIEKRQSVAFWCNPISGHATLYWYQQILGQGPKLLIQFQNNGVVDDSQLPKDRFSAERLKGVDSTLKIQPAKLEDSAVYLCASCHREGYEQYFGPGTRLTVT.

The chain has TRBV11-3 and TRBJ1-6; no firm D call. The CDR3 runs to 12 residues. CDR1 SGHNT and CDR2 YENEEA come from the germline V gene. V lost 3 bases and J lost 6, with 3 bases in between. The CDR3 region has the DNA TGTGCCAGCAGCTTCCGTAATTCACCCCTCCACTTT. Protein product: CASSFRNSPLHF.

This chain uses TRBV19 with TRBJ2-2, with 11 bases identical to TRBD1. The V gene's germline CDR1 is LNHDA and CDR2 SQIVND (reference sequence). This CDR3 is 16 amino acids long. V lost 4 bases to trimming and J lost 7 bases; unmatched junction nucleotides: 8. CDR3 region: CASSSTGTGGIGELFF. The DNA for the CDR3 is TGTGCCAGTAGTAGCACCGGGACAGGGGGTATCGGGGAGCTGTTTTTT.

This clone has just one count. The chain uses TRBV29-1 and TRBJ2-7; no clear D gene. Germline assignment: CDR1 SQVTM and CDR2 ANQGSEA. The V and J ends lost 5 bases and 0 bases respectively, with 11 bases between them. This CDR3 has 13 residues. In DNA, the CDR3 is TGCAGCGTTCGCGACTCTTCCTCCTACGAGCAGTACTTC. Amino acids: CSVRDSSSYEQYF.